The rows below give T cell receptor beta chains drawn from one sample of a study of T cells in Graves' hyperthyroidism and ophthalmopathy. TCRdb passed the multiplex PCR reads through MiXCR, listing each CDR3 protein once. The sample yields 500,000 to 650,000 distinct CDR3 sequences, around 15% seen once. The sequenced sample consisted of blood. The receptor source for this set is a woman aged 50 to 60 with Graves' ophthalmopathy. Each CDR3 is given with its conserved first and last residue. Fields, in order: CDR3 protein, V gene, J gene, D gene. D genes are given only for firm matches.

CDR3 protein: CASSYSPNLSYEQYF
V gene: TRBV6-6
J gene: TRBJ2-7
D gene: NA

CDR3 protein: CSARGIGTGFRQETQYF
V gene: TRBV20-1
J gene: TRBJ2-5
D gene: TRBD1

CDR3 protein: CASSPGGARVETQYF
V gene: TRBV12-3/TRBV12-4
J gene: TRBJ2-5
D gene: TRBD2

CDR3 protein: CASSIVPGGQYEQYF
V gene: TRBV19
J gene: TRBJ2-7
D gene: TRBD2

CDR3 protein: CASSQDLTAYEQYF
V gene: TRBV4-3
J gene: TRBJ2-7
D gene: NA

CDR3 protein: CASSPPSQGGTEAFF
V gene: TRBV18
J gene: TRBJ1-1
D gene: NA

CDR3 protein: CAIRRDSYEQYF
V gene: TRBV10-3
J gene: TRBJ2-7
D gene: NA

CDR3 protein: CASSDVTSGSGGEQFF
V gene: TRBV6-1
J gene: TRBJ2-1
D gene: TRBD2

CDR3 protein: CASRKTEIDTEAFF
V gene: TRBV7-9
J gene: TRBJ1-1
D gene: NA

CDR3 protein: CASRPQDSVEQYF
V gene: TRBV7-9
J gene: TRBJ2-7
D gene: NA

CDR3 protein: CASSPRTGNNYGYTF
V gene: TRBV9
J gene: TRBJ1-2
D gene: TRBD1

CDR3 protein: CASSYVGRGTNEKLFF
V gene: TRBV6-2/TRBV6-3
J gene: TRBJ1-4
D gene: NA

CDR3 protein: CASSYKKGLAVQETQYF
V gene: TRBV6-1
J gene: TRBJ2-5
D gene: TRBD2

CDR3 protein: CSATGQGHYGYTF
V gene: TRBV29-1
J gene: TRBJ1-2
D gene: TRBD1

CDR3 protein: CASANLDRVGSEQFF
V gene: TRBV27
J gene: TRBJ2-1
D gene: TRBD1

CDR3 protein: CASNDKRNYEQYF
V gene: TRBV7-2
J gene: TRBJ2-7
D gene: NA

CDR3 protein: CASRGDTQGTGELFF
V gene: TRBV2
J gene: TRBJ2-2
D gene: NA

CDR3 protein: CSARDAQGGTGELFF
V gene: TRBV20-1
J gene: TRBJ2-2
D gene: NA

CDR3 protein: CASSSRTSGRIAPTHEQYF
V gene: TRBV6-2/TRBV6-3
J gene: TRBJ2-7
D gene: TRBD2

CDR3 protein: CASSIVVGVEGTEAFF
V gene: TRBV19
J gene: TRBJ1-1
D gene: NA

CDR3 protein: CASSLVSVNTGELFF
V gene: TRBV5-1
J gene: TRBJ2-2
D gene: NA

CDR3 protein: CAITPTPIADTGELFF
V gene: TRBV10-3
J gene: TRBJ2-2
D gene: NA

CDR3 protein: CASSPRTGVNNEQFF
V gene: TRBV2
J gene: TRBJ2-1
D gene: TRBD1

CDR3 protein: CSATGTGRETQFF
V gene: TRBV29-1
J gene: NA
D gene: TRBD1

CDR3 protein: CASSLGQANTGELFF
V gene: TRBV11-2
J gene: TRBJ2-2
D gene: TRBD1

CDR3 protein: CASSLETTTDTQYF
V gene: TRBV5-1
J gene: TRBJ2-3
D gene: NA

CDR3 protein: CASTRSPLNTEAFF
V gene: TRBV28
J gene: TRBJ1-1
D gene: NA

CDR3 protein: CASRELAGGPETQYF
V gene: TRBV6-2/TRBV6-3
J gene: TRBJ2-5
D gene: TRBD2

CDR3 protein: CASSYSNNYEQYF
V gene: TRBV6-5
J gene: TRBJ2-7
D gene: NA

CDR3 protein: CSASSIRVPWGNQPQHF
V gene: TRBV20-1
J gene: TRBJ1-5
D gene: NA

CDR3 protein: CASSLGQGGSEQYF
V gene: TRBV7-9
J gene: TRBJ2-7
D gene: TRBD1

CDR3 protein: CASNLRDLNTEALF
V gene: TRBV5-1
J gene: TRBJ1-1
D gene: NA

CDR3 protein: CASSFGSPLHF
V gene: TRBV28
J gene: TRBJ1-6
D gene: NA

CDR3 protein: CASSDGTGLLHEQYF
V gene: TRBV6-1
J gene: TRBJ2-7
D gene: TRBD1

CDR3 protein: CASKTRVNTGELFF
V gene: TRBV6-1
J gene: TRBJ2-2
D gene: NA

CDR3 protein: CASSLDTYQGAANTGELFF
V gene: TRBV5-1
J gene: TRBJ2-2
D gene: TRBD1

CDR3 protein: CASSDRLGIRYNEQFF
V gene: TRBV10-2
J gene: TRBJ2-1
D gene: NA

CDR3 protein: CASRLAGGWGELFF
V gene: TRBV7-2
J gene: TRBJ2-2
D gene: TRBD2

CDR3 protein: CASSKTRNYNEQFF
V gene: TRBV7-9
J gene: TRBJ2-1
D gene: NA

CDR3 protein: CATSLTGPEAFF
V gene: TRBV15
J gene: TRBJ1-1
D gene: NA